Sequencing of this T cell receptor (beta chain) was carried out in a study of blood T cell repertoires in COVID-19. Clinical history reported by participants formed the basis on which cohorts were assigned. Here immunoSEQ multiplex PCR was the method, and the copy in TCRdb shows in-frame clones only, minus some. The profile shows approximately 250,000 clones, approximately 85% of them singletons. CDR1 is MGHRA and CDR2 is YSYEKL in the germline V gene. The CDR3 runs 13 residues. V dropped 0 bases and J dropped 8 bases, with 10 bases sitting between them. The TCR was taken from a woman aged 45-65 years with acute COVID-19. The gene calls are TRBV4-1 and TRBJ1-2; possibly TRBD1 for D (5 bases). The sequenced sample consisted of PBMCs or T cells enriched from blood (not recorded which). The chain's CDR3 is CASSQEGVGGYTF. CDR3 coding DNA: TGCGCCAGCAGCCAAGAAGGGGTAGGAGGCTACACCTTC.